This T cell receptor beta chain was recovered during a study of blood T cell repertoires in COVID-19. Germline lookup yields CDR1 SGHNT and CDR2 YYREEE (reference sequence). CDR3 size: 14 residues. V dropped 5 bases and J dropped 5; count of bases not matched to a gene: 6. Here immunoSEQ multiplex PCR was the method, and the copy in TCRdb shows in-frame clones only, minus some. Among 300,000 or so clones listed, over 70% were seen once. The receptor was isolated from a woman in her forties or fifties with acute or convalescent COVID-19. The genes are TRBV5-4 and TRBJ2-5, with 10 positions matching TRBD2. The sequencing sample was made of peripheral blood. The CDR3 reads CASRAGGPGETQYF. The CDR3 region has the DNA TGTGCCAGCAGAGCGGGAGGGCCAGGGGAGACCCAGTACTTC. Drawing the rest from reference TRBV5-4 and TRBJ2-5, the complete variable domain is ETGVTQSPTHLIKTRGQQVTLRCSSQSGHNTVSWYQQALGQGPQFIFQYYREEENGRGNFPPRFSGLQFPNYSSELNVNALELDDSALYLCASRAGGPGETQYFGPGTRLLVL.